The following is a T cell receptor (beta chain) sequence with its context. Its target is not known. This entry is derived from a study of cytomegalovirus exposure and HLA in healthy donors. Regarding the study as a whole: Cytomegalovirus-associated TCR beta chains were listed, numbering roughly 150.

Trimming stripped 0 bases from V and 7 bases from J, with 11 bases between. The CDR3 contains 14 residues. CDR1 and CDR2 (germline): SGHRS, YFSETQ. The PCR ran on 60 Vbeta and 13 Jbeta primers. Profiled with immunoSEQ multiplex PCR; TCRdb holds only in-frame clones, not every one. The repertoire holds 200,000 or so clones, with around 81% as singletons. V usage is TRBV5-1 and J usage is TRBJ2-1; tentative D call: TRBD1 (6 bases). Sequencing used PBMCs. The origin of this receptor is a woman aged 18 to 35 in good health and CMV-seropositive. For the CDR3, the DNA is TGCGCCAGCAGCTTGGGGCCAGGGGAAAATGAGCAGTTCTTC. It is translated as CASSLGPGENEQFF. Variable domain in full (rest from reference TRBV5-1 and TRBJ2-1): KAGVTQTPRYLIKTRGQQVTLSCSPISGHRSVSWYQQTPGQGLQFLFEYFSETQRNKGNFPGRFSGRQFSNSRSEMNVSTLELGDSALYLCASSLGPGENEQFFGPGTRLTVL.